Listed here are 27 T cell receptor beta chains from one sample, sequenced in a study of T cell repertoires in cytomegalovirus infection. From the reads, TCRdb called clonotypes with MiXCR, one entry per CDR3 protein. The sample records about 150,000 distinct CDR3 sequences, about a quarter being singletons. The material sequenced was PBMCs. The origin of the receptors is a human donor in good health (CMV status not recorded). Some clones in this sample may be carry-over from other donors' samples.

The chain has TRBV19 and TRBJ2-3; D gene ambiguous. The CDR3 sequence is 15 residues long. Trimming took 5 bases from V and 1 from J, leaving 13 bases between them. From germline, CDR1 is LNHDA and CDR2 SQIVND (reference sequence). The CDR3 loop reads CASSGWSRGTDTQYF. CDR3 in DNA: TGTGCCAGTAGTGGGTGGAGTCGGGGCACAGATACGCAGTATTTT.

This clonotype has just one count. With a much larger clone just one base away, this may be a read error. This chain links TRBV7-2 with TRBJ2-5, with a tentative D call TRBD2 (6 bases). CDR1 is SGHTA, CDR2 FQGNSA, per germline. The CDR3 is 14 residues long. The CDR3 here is CASSFRLVEETQNF. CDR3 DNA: TGTGCCAGCAGCTTTCGACTAGTAGAAGAGACCCAGAACTTC.

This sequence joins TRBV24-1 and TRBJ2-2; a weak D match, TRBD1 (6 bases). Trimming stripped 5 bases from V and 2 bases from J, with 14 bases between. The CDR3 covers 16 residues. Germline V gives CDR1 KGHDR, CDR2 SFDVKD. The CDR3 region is CATSAVGQPNTGELFF. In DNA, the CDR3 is TGTGCCACCAGTGCCGTCGGACAGCCCAACACCGGGGAGCTGTTTTTT.

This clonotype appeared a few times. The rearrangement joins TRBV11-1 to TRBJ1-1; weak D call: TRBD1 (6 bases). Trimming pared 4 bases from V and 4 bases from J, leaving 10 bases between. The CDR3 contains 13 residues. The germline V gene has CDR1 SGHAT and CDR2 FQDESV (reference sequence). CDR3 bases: TGTGCCAGCAGCTACAGGGAGGGCACTGAAGCTTTCTTT. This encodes CASSYREGTEAFF.

The CDR3 sequence: CSVERPSGTYNEQFF. In DNA form, the CDR3 reads TGCAGCGTTGAACGGCCTAGCGGTACCTACAATGAGCAGTTCTTC. The chain joins TRBV29-1 to TRBJ2-1; TRBD2 agrees at 7 bases. The CDR3 is 15 amino acids. Trimming removed 2 bases from V and 2 bases from J; junction bases left unmatched: 6. CDR1 is SQVTM, CDR2 ANQGSEA, per germline.

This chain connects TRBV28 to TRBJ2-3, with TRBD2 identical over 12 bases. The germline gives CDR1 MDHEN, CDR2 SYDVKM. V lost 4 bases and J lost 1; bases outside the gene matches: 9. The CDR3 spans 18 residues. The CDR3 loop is CASSWTSGTPGGTDTQYF. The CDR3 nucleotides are TGTGCCAGCAGTTGGACTAGCGGGACCCCTGGTGGCACAGATACGCAGTATTTT. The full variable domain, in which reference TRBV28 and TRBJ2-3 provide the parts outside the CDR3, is DVKVTQSSRYLVKRTGEKVFLECVQDMDHENMFWYRQDPGLGLRLIYFSYDVKMKEKGDIPEGYSVSREKKERFSLILESASTNQTSMYLCASSWTSGTPGGTDTQYFGPGTRLTVL.

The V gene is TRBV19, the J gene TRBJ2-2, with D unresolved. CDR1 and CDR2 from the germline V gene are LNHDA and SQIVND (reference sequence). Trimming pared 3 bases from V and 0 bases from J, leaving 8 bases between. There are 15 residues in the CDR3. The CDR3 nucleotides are TGTGCCAGTAGTATTTCGCTCGCGAACACCGGGGAGCTGTTTTTT. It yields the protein CASSISLANTGELFF. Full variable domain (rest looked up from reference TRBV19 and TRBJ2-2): DGGITQSPKYLFRKEGQNVTLSCEQNLNHDAMYWYRQDPGQGLRLIYYSQIVNDFQKGDIAEGYSVSREKKESFPLTVTSAQKNPTAFYLCASSISLANTGELFFGEGSRLTVL.

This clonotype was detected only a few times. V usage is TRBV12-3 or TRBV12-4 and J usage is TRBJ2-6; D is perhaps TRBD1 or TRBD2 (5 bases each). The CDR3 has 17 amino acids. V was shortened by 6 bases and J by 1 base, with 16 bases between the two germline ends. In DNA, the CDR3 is TGTGCCAGCAGCCCTCAGGGAGTCGGGTCTGGGGCCAACGTCCTGACTTTC. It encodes CASSPQGVGSGANVLTF.

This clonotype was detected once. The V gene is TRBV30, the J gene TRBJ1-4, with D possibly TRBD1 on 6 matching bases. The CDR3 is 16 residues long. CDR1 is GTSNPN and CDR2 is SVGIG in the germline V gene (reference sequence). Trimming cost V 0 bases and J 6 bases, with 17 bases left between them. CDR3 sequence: CAWSVGQRGVHEKLFF. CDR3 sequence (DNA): TGTGCCTGGAGTGTGGGCCAAAGGGGGGTACATGAAAAACTGTTTTTT.

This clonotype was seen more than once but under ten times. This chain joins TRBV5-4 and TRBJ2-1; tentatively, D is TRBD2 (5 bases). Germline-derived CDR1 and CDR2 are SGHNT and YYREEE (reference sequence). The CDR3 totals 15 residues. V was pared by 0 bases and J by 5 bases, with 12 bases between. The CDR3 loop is CASSLGSRENNEQFF. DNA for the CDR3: TGTGCCAGCAGCTTGGGATCTAGGGAGAACAATGAGCAGTTCTTC.

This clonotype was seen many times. As DNA, the CDR3 is TGTGCCAGCAGCTTAGGAGTAGCGGGAGAAAATGAGCAGTTCTTC. This encodes CASSLGVAGENEQFF. V gene TRBV7-6 combines with J gene TRBJ2-1; TRBD2 matches at 9 bases. The CDR3 is 15 residues long. Germline lookup yields CDR1 SGHVS and CDR2 FNYEAQ. V was pared by 1 base and J by 7 bases, with 5 bases of the junction left unmatched.

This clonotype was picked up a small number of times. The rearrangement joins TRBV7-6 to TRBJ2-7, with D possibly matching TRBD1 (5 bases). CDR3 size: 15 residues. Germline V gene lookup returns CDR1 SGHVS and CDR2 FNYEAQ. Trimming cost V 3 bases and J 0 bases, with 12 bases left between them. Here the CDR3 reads CASSFNSQGSYEQYF. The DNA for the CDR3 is TGTGCCAGCAGCTTTAACTCCCAGGGCTCCTACGAGCAGTACTTC.

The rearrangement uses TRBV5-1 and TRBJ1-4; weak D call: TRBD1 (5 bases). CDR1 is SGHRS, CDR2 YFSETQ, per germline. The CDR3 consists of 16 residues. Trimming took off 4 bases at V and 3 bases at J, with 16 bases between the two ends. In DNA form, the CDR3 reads TGCGCCAGCAGCGTCGGGGGGAAGTCAGCTAATGAAAAACTGTTTTTT. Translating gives CASSVGGKSANEKLFF.

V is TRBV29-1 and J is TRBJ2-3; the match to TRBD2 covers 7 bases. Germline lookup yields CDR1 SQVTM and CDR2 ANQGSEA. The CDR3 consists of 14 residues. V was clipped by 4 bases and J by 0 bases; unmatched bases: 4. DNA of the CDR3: TGCAGCGTTGCGGCGGGGGTAAGCACAGATACGCAGTATTTT. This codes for CSVAAGVSTDTQYF.

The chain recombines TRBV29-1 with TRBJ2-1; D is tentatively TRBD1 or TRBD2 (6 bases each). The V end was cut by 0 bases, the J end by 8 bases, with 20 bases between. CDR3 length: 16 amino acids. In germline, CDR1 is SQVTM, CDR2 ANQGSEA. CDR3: CSVEDLGAPGGDEQFF. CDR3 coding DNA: TGCAGCGTTGAAGATCTGGGGGCTCCCGGCGGGGATGAGCAGTTCTTC.

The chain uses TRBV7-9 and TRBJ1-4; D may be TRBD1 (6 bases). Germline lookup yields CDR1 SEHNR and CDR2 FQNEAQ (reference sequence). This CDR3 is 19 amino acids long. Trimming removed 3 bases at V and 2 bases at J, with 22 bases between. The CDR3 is CASSFSRGLLKWTNEKLFF. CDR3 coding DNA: TGTGCCAGCAGCTTCTCCCGGGGGCTGTTGAAGTGGACTAATGAAAAACTGTTTTTT.

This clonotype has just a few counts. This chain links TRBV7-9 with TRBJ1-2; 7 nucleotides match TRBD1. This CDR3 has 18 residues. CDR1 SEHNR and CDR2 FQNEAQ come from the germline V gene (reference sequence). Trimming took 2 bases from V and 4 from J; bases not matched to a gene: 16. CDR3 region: CASSLSRLRDSDSYGYTF. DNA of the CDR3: TGTGCCAGCAGCTTATCGCGCCTCCGGGACAGTGATTCCTATGGCTACACCTTC.

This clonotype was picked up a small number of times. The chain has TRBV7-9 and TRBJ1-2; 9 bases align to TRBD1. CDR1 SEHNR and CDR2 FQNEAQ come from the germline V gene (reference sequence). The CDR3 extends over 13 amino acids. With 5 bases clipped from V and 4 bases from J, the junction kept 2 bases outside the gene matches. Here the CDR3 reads CASSTGGSYGYTF. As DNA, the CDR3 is TGTGCCAGCAGCACAGGGGGCAGCTATGGCTACACCTTC.

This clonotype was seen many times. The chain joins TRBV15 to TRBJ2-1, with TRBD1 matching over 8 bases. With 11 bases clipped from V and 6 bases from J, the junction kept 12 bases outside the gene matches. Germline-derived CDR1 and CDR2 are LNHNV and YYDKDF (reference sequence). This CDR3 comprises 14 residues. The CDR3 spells CAATTGQGVNEQFF. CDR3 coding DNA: TGTGCCGCCACTACAGGACAGGGCGTCAATGAGCAGTTCTTC.

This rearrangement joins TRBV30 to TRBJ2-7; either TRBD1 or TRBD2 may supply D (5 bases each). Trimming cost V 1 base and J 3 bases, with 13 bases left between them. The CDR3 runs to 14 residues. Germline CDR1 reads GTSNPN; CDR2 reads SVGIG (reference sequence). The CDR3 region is CAWSGGGSLYEQYF. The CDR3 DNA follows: TGTGCCTGGAGTGGTGGGGGTTCTCTCTACGAGCAGTACTTC.

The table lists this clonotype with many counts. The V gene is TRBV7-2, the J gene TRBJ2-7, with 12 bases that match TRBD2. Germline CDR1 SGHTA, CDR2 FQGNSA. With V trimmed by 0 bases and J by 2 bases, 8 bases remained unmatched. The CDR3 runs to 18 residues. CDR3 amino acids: CASSLASSGRANPYEQYF. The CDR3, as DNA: TGTGCCAGCAGCTTAGCTTCTAGCGGGAGGGCGAATCCCTACGAGCAGTACTTC.

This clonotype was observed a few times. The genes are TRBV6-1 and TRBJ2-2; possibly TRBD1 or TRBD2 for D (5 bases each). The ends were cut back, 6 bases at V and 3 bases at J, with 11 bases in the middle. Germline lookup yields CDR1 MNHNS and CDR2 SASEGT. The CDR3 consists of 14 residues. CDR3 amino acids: CASRPRGYTGELFF. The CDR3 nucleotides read TGTGCCAGCAGACCACGGGGCTACACCGGGGAGCTGTTTTTT.

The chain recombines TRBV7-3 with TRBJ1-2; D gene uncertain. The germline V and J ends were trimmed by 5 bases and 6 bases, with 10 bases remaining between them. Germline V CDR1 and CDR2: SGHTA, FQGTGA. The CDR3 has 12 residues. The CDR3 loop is CASSPGLNGYTF. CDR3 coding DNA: TGTGCCAGCAGCCCTGGACTAAATGGCTACACCTTC.

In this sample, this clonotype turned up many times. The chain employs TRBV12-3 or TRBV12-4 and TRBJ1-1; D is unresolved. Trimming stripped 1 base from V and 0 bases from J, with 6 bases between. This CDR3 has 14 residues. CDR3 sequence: CASSLVSMNTEAFF. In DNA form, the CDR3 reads TGTGCCAGCAGTTTAGTTTCGATGAACACTGAAGCTTTCTTT.

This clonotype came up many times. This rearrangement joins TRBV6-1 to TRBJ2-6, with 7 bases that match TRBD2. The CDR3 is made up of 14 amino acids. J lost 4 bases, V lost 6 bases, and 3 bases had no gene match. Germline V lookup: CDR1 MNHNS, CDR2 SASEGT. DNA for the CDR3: TGTGCCAGCAGACGGGAGGCCGGGGCCAACGTCCTGACTTTC. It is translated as CASRREAGANVLTF.

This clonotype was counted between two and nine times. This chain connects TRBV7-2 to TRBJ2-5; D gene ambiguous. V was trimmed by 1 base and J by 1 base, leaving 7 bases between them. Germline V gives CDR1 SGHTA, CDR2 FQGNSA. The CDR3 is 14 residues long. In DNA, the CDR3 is TGTGCCAGCAGCTTAGGAGTAATCCAAGAGACCCAGTACTTC. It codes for CASSLGVIQETQYF.

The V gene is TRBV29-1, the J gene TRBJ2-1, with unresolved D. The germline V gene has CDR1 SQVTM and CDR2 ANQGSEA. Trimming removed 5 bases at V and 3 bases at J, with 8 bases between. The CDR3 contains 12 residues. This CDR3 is CSVYPLYNEQFF. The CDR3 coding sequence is TGCAGCGTTTATCCGCTCTACAATGAGCAGTTCTTC.